What follows are 32 T cell receptor beta chains derived from one specimen sequenced in a study of CD8+CD57+ T cells in acquired aplastic anemia. Selection for sequencing was limited to patients who had shown CD8+CD57+ cell expansion by flow cytometry. The template used for profiling TCR beta VDJ and CDR3 was genomic DNA. TCRdb passed the reads through MiXCR, listing each CDR3 protein once. The sample holds 150,000 to 180,000 distinct CDR3 sequences; roughly half are singletons and the top ten take 10% to 15%. The sample consisted of sorted CD4+, CD8+, or CD8+CD57+ T cells (not recorded which) from PBMCs. Source of these receptors: a human donor with aplastic anemia.

Turning to this clonotype: A clone one base away is much larger, so this may be a read error. The gene calls are TRBV4-1 and TRBJ2-1; 12 bases are a match to TRBD2. The CDR3 consists of 15 residues. V lost 2 bases to trimming and J lost 12 bases; unmatched junction nucleotides: 8. The germline CDR1 and CDR2 sequences are MGHRA and YSYEKL. CDR3 nucleotides: TGCGCCAGCAGCCAATCCGGGACTAGCGGGTATGGGCAGTTCTTC. Protein: CASSQSGTSGYGQFF.

Ten or more counts support this clonotype. This chain links TRBV29-1 with TRBJ1-2, with 9 bases identical to TRBD1. CDR3 length: 16 residues. Germline CDR1 SQVTM, CDR2 ANQGSEA. V dropped 3 bases and J dropped 3; count of bases not matched to a gene: 11. CDR3 protein: CSVEDRGQGPHYGYTF. In DNA, the CDR3 is TGCAGCGTTGAGGATCGGGGACAGGGTCCCCACTATGGCTACACCTTC.

The chain has TRBV20-1 and TRBJ1-6; D might be TRBD1 (5 bases). The CDR3 length is 14 residues. The V gene lost 1 base and the J gene lost 7 bases, with 11 bases spanning the gap. Looked up from germline, CDR1 is DFQATT and CDR2 is SNEGSKA (reference sequence). CDR3 in DNA: TGCAGTGCTAGAGTAGGGGATAAGAATTCACCCCTCCACTTT. Amino acid sequence: CSARVGDKNSPLHF.

The table lists this clonotype with a few counts. This chain connects TRBV10-3 to TRBJ2-7; D might be TRBD2 (6 bases). The CDR3 extends over 16 amino acids. The germline V and J ends were trimmed by 0 bases and 1 base, with 13 bases remaining between them. CDR1 is ENHRY, CDR2 SYGVKD, per germline. This chain's CDR3 is CAISESARDRSYEQYF. In DNA, the CDR3 is TGTGCCATCAGTGAGTCGGCGCGGGATCGATCCTACGAGCAGTACTTC.

In its sample, this clonotype is medium-sized. Sequence at one end of the junction differs from germline and may be a read error. The V call is TRBV12-3 or TRBV12-4, the J call TRBJ2-7; the match to TRBD2 covers 10 bases. This CDR3 region has 14 residues. The CDR3 loop reads CASSLAGASYEQYF. Written as DNA, the CDR3 is TGTGCCAGCAGTCTAGCGGGGGCTTCCTACGAGCAGTACTTC.

This chain links TRBV29-1 with TRBJ1-1; D gene unclear. This CDR3 has 11 amino acids. Trimming left V 8 bases short and J 0 bases short, with 7 bases between. The germline CDR1 and CDR2 sequences are SQVTM and ANQGSEA. In DNA, the CDR3 is TGCAGCAGGGTGATGAACACTGAAGCTTTCTTT. As protein: CSRVMNTEAFF.

The V and J genes are TRBV20-1 and TRBJ1-5, with unresolved D. V was cut by 6 bases and J by 5 bases, with 11 bases left in between. Germline V gene data show CDR1 as DFQATT and CDR2 as SNEGSKA (reference sequence). The CDR3 length is 12 residues. The CDR3 DNA is TGCAGTGCCGCGGGAGAGGATCAGCCCCAGCATTTT. Translating it yields CSAAGEDQPQHF.

Ten or more counts support this clonotype. The rearrangement uses TRBV7-3 and TRBJ2-1, with 10 bases lining up with TRBD2. Per the germline V gene, CDR1 is SGHTA and CDR2 is FQGTGA. V lost 5 bases, J lost 2 bases, and 3 bases stayed unmatched. The CDR3 extends over 15 amino acids. CDR3 nucleotides: TGTGCCAGCAGCCGGACTAGCGGCCCCTACAATGAGCAGTTCTTC. Translating it yields CASSRTSGPYNEQFF.

This clonotype was recorded at least ten times. DNA of the CDR3: TGCGCCAGCAGTCCGGGACTAGCGGTCTACGAGCAGTACTTC. Its protein is CASSPGLAVYEQYF. This chain joins TRBV10-1 and TRBJ2-7; 11 bases are shared with TRBD2. With V trimmed by 5 bases and J by 3 bases, 3 bases remained unmatched. Germline-derived CDR1 and CDR2 are WNHNN and SYGVQD (reference sequence). The CDR3 totals 14 residues.

This clonotype was seen a few times. V usage is TRBV7-9 and J usage is TRBJ2-7, with D tentatively TRBD1 or TRBD2 (5 bases each). V was pared by 5 bases and J by 2 bases, with 10 bases between. The CDR3 extends over 13 amino acids. Germline lookup yields CDR1 SEHNR and CDR2 FQNEAQ (reference sequence). The CDR3 region is CASSPLGPYEQYF. Here the CDR3 DNA reads TGTGCCAGCAGCCCCCTGGGACCCTACGAGCAGTACTTC.

In this sample, this clonotype turned up many times. The chain carries TRBV15 and TRBJ2-2; possible D gene TRBD2, 5 bases. V was cut by 6 bases and J by 0 bases, with 11 bases left in between. Germline V CDR1 and CDR2: LNHNV, YYDKDF (reference sequence). The CDR3 has 15 residues. The CDR3 is CATRGRGANTGELFF. Written as DNA, the CDR3 is TGTGCCACCAGAGGACGGGGAGCGAACACCGGGGAGCTGTTTTTT.

This rearrangement joins TRBV19 to TRBJ2-5; tentative D call: TRBD1 (6 bases). Germline V CDR1 and CDR2: LNHDA, SQIVND (reference sequence). The CDR3 contains 14 residues. V lost 10 bases, J lost 3 bases, and 18 bases lay in between. The CDR3 loop is CATSTGMGEETQYF. The CDR3 nucleotides are TGTGCCACCTCGACAGGCATGGGGGAAGAGACCCAGTACTTC.

This chain joins TRBV7-6 and TRBJ2-5; 8 bases agree with TRBD1. CDR1 is SGHVS and CDR2 is FNYEAQ in the germline V gene. V trimming: 4 bases; J trimming: 7 bases; junction bases outside the gene matches: 11. The CDR3 length is 15 residues. CDR3 region: CASSSERTGKGTQYF. The CDR3 DNA sequence: TGTGCCAGCAGCTCAGAACGGACAGGGAAGGGGACCCAGTACTTC.

The chain is built from TRBV2 and TRBJ2-7; TRBD1 agrees at 7 bases. The CDR3 consists of 13 residues. Trimming removed 7 bases from V and 3 bases from J; junction bases left unmatched: 6. Per the germline V gene, CDR1 is SNHLY and CDR2 is FYNNEI. The CDR3 DNA follows: TGTGCCAGCACCCTGGGACAGCACTACGAGCAGTACTTC. Translating gives CASTLGQHYEQYF.

In this sample, this clonotype turned up many times. This chain connects TRBV19 to TRBJ2-1, with no clear D. The CDR3 is 12 residues long. The germline V gene encodes CDR1 LNHDA and CDR2 SQIVND (reference sequence). Trimming took off 4 bases at V and 2 bases at J, with 3 bases between the two ends. The CDR3 region has the DNA TGTGCCAGTAGTAATACCTACAATGAGCAGTTCTTC. The encoded protein is CASSNTYNEQFF.

Ten or more counts support this clonotype. The chain joins TRBV20-1 to TRBJ1-6, with no clear D. CDR3 length equals 14 residues. In germline, CDR1 is DFQATT, CDR2 SNEGSKA (reference sequence). V was clipped by 3 bases and J by 5 bases, with 11 bases between them. The CDR3 DNA reads as TGCAGTGCTAGCGAGCTGTTCAATAATTCACCCCTCCACTTT. Its protein product is CSASELFNNSPLHF.

This clonotype came up a few times. The final CDR3 position lacks the conserved phenylalanine or tryptophan, pointing to a likely read error. The J gene is TRBJ2-3, the V gene TRBV6-1, with 7 bases identical to TRBD1. V lost 5 bases and J lost 3; bases outside the gene matches: 2. The CDR3 contains 13 residues. Per germline, CDR1 MNHNS and CDR2 SASEGT. The CDR3, as DNA: TGTGCCAGCAGTCAGGGGGTAACAGATACGCAGTATTCT. It yields the protein CASSQGVTDTQYS.

The rearrangement links TRBV5-6 to TRBJ2-1, with a possible D match to TRBD1 (5 bases). Trimming took 7 bases from V and 7 from J, leaving 18 bases between them. CDR3 length equals 14 residues. Germline V gene lookup returns CDR1 SGHDT and CDR2 YYEEEE. This chain's CDR3 is CASGQNLQVNEQFF. CDR3 sequence (DNA): TGTGCCAGCGGCCAAAACTTACAGGTTAATGAGCAGTTCTTC.

This clonotype occurred a few times. The chain links TRBV6-2 or TRBV6-3 to TRBJ2-3; weak D call: TRBD1 (6 bases). The CDR3 is made up of 14 amino acids. V shed 4 bases and J shed 3 bases, with 11 bases lying between them. From germline, CDR1 is MNHEY and CDR2 SVGEGT. CDR3 region: CASSFNGQTDTQYF. The CDR3 region has the DNA TGTGCCAGCAGTTTTAACGGACAGACAGATACGCAGTATTTT.

The chain carries TRBV11-1 and TRBJ2-3; no firm D call. Germline V CDR1 and CDR2: SGHAT, FQDESV (reference sequence). Between the trimmed V and J ends, which lost 2 bases and 8 bases, there was a span of 14 bases. The CDR3 is made up of 14 amino acids. This CDR3 is CASSLSAEFGTQYF. CDR3 nucleotides: TGTGCCAGCAGCTTATCCGCGGAGTTTGGTACGCAGTATTTT.

The J gene is TRBJ2-3, the V gene TRBV2, with D uncertain. The CDR3 loop spans 15 amino acids. V gave up 6 bases and J gave up 2 bases, with 15 bases separating them. From germline, CDR1 is SNHLY and CDR2 FYNNEI. CDR3 sequence reads: CASSPAGRITDTQYF. DNA for the CDR3: TGTGCCAGCAGCCCAGCTGGCAGAATCACAGATACGCAGTATTTT.

This clonotype was observed once. The chain combines TRBV9 with TRBJ2-5; D tentatively reads TRBD1 or TRBD2 (6 bases each). V lost 2 bases and J 5 bases, leaving 13 bases between the germline ends. Germline CDR1 and CDR2: SGDLS and YYNGEE. This CDR3 contains 14 residues. The chain's CDR3 is CASSVTGAWETQYF. The CDR3, as DNA: TGTGCCAGCAGCGTTACGGGGGCTTGGGAGACCCAGTACTTC.

Only one count was recorded for this clonotype. The rearrangement joins TRBV19 to TRBJ1-5; 8 nucleotides align to TRBD1. Germline V lookup: CDR1 LNHDA, CDR2 SQIVND (reference sequence). J gave up 5 bases and V 4 bases, and 7 bases lay outside the gene matches. The CDR3 is made up of 15 amino acids. CDR3 sequence: CASSTQGAGYQPQHF. CDR3 nucleotide sequence: TGTGCCAGTAGTACCCAGGGGGCAGGGTATCAGCCCCAGCATTTT.

The rearrangement links TRBV29-1 to TRBJ2-7, with D possibly being TRBD2 (6 bases). This CDR3 contains 15 residues. CDR1 and CDR2 from the germline V gene are SQVTM and ANQGSEA. Trimming removed 3 bases from V and 4 bases from J, with 19 bases in between. This CDR3 is CSVDQGWGDGYEQYF. DNA of the CDR3: TGCAGCGTTGATCAAGGGTGGGGGGATGGGTACGAGCAGTACTTC.

This clonotype was counted many times. The chain is built from TRBV19 and TRBJ2-7, with D perhaps matching TRBD1 (5 bases). Trimming removed 3 bases at V and 1 base at J, with 10 bases between. Germline CDR1 LNHDA, CDR2 SQIVND (reference sequence). This CDR3 spans 14 amino acids. The CDR3 loop reads CASSINPGSYEQYF. DNA for the CDR3: TGTGCCAGTAGTATTAATCCAGGGTCCTACGAGCAGTACTTC. The variable domain in full, completed from reference TRBV19 and TRBJ2-7, reads DGGITQSPKYLFRKEGQNVTLSCEQNLNHDAMYWYRQDPGQGLRLIYYSQIVNDFQKGDIAEGYSVSREKKESFPLTVTSAQKNPTAFYLCASSINPGSYEQYFGPGTRLTVT.

There are many counts of this clonotype. The rearrangement joins TRBV5-1 to TRBJ2-3; either TRBD1 or TRBD2 may supply D (5 bases each). Germline V gene data show CDR1 as SGHRS and CDR2 as YFSETQ. V gave up 1 base and J gave up 0 bases, with 21 bases separating them. The CDR3 is made up of 19 amino acids. The CDR3 is CASSLLRAKPDYSTDTQYF. CDR3 coding DNA: TGCGCCAGCAGCTTGCTCAGGGCTAAACCCGACTATAGCACAGATACGCAGTATTTT. Filled out from reference TRBV5-1 and TRBJ2-3, the complete variable domain reads KAGVTQTPRYLIKTRGQQVTLSCSPISGHRSVSWYQQTPGQGLQFLFEYFSETQRNKGNFPGRFSGRQFSNSRSEMNVSTLELGDSALYLCASSLLRAKPDYSTDTQYFGPGTRLTVL.

This clonotype appeared many times. The chain uses TRBV29-1 and TRBJ2-7, with 8 bases identical to TRBD2. The germline V gene has CDR1 SQVTM and CDR2 ANQGSEA. V trimming: 3 bases; J trimming: 0 bases; junction bases outside the gene matches: 4. This CDR3 contains 14 residues. The CDR3 sequence is CSVETSASSYEQYF. CDR3 DNA sequence: TGCAGCGTTGAGACTAGCGCGAGCTCCTACGAGCAGTACTTC.

The rearrangement uses TRBV5-1 and TRBJ2-1; D not resolved. The CDR3 loop spans 15 amino acids. The germline V gene has CDR1 SGHRS and CDR2 YFSETQ. Trimming left V 7 bases short and J 3 bases short, with 17 bases between. This CDR3 reads CASQEYPTGYNEQFF. Here the CDR3 DNA reads TGCGCCAGCCAAGAGTACCCAACTGGCTACAATGAGCAGTTCTTC.

The DNA for the CDR3 is TGTGCCAGCAGTTCCACGGGACAGTTAAGGCCCCAGCATTTT. It codes for CASSSTGQLRPQHF. The chain has TRBV27 and TRBJ1-5; TRBD1 aligns across 7 bases. The CDR3 has 14 residues. Trimming cost V 4 bases and J 9 bases; bases outside gene matches: 9. CDR1 is MNHEY and CDR2 is SMNVEV in the germline V gene (reference sequence).

CDR3: CASSPPNTGELFF. Written as DNA, the CDR3 is TGTGCCAGCTCACCACCGAACACCGGGGAGCTGTTTTTT. V and J are TRBV18 and TRBJ2-2; no clear D. Trimming removed 0 bases from V and 1 base from J, with 0 bases in between. The CDR3 is made up of 13 amino acids. CDR1 KGHSH and CDR2 LQKENI come from the germline V gene.

This clonotype was picked up many times. This chain uses TRBV6-4 with TRBJ1-2; D is uncertain. CDR1 is MRHNA and CDR2 is SNTAGT in the germline V gene. The CDR3 consists of 17 residues. V was cut by 0 bases and J by 4 bases, with 18 bases left in between. The CDR3 loop is CASSDSEVGGPIYGYTF. The CDR3 nucleotides read TGTGCCAGCAGTGACTCGGAGGTTGGCGGACCAATCTATGGCTACACCTTC.

The chain joins TRBV2 to TRBJ2-3; TRBD2 might be the D (6 bases). The V end lost 7 bases, the J end lost 4 bases, and 9 bases lay between the germline ends. Germline V CDR1 and CDR2: SNHLY, FYNNEI. The CDR3 totals 12 residues. The CDR3, as DNA: TGTGCCAGCATAGCGGAGCCAGATACGCAGTATTTT. Translating it yields CASIAEPDTQYF. The whole variable domain, filled in from reference TRBV2 and TRBJ2-3, reads EPEVTQTPSHQVTQMGQEVILRCVPISNHLYFYWYRQILGQKVEFLVSFYNNEISEKSEIFDDQFSVERPDGSNFTLKIRSTKLEDSAMYFCASIAEPDTQYFGPGTRLTVL.